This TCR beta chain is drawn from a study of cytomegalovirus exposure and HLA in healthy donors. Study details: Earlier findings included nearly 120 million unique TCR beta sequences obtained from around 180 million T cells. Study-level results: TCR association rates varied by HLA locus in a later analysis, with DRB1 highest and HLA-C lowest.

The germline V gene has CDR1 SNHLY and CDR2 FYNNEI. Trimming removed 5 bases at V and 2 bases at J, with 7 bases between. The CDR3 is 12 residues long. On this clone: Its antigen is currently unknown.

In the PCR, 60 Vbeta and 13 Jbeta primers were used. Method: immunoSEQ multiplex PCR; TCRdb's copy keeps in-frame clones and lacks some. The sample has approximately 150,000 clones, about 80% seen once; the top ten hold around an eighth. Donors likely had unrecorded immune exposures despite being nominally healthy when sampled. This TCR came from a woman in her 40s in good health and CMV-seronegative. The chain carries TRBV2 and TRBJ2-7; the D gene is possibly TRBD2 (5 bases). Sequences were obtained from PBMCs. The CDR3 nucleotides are TGTGCCAGCAGTACCGGGGCCTACGAGCAGTACTTC. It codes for CASSTGAYEQYF.